This T cell receptor (beta chain) stems from a study of blood T cell repertoires in COVID-19. About the research overall: Sites across the United States, Italy and Spain contributed samples from acute and convalescent COVID-19.

This clone was seen a single time. In the original analysis: Nucleated cell number was recorded as an estimate derived from reference gene primer amplification. Produced via immunoSEQ multiplex PCR; TCRdb's table is partial and in-frame only. Clonal size and the V and J genes are those of that table, whereas D and trimming came from the DNA. This table has about 170,000 clones, 83% appearing once. The sequenced sample consisted of peripheral blood. The TCR was taken from a woman aged 80 or older with acute or convalescent COVID-19.

In DNA, the CDR3 is TGTGCCAGCAGCCCCCAAGGCAGGGTGGGCACAGATACGCAGTATTTT. This encodes CASSPQGRVGTDTQYF. The chain joins TRBV5-5 to TRBJ2-3, with a tentative D call TRBD1 (5 bases). The CDR3 sequence is 16 residues long. Germline CDR1 and CDR2: SGHKS and YYEKEE (reference sequence). Deletions cut 4 bases from V and 1 base from J, with 16 bases between.